The 30 T cell receptor beta chains listed next were all sequenced from one sample in a study of CD8 T cells in ankylosing spondylitis. In TCRdb, the 5' RACE reads were re-called with MiXCR into one record per CDR3 protein. Of about 240,000 distinct CDR3 sequences detected, approximately 11% appear once; the ten largest clones hold roughly 6.8%. Sample: blood, either unsorted or a sorted T cell fraction (not recorded which). The receptors here all came from a male donor with ankylosing spondylitis or in good health (not recorded which).

This clonotype came up many times. This rearrangement joins TRBV7-6 to TRBJ1-6; no clear D gene. V was clipped by 2 bases and J by 6 bases, with 5 bases between them. Germline V gene data show CDR1 as SGHVS and CDR2 as FNYEAQ. This CDR3 spans 13 amino acids. The CDR3 DNA follows: TGTGCCAGCAGCTTAAGTGGTAATTCACCCCTCCACTTT. Translation gives CASSLSGNSPLHF.

This clonotype was seen repeatedly, ten times or more. The rearrangement uses TRBV29-1 and TRBJ1-1; 11 nucleotides agree with TRBD1. Germline trimming cut 2 bases from V and 1 base from J; bases unmatched to any gene: 6. This CDR3 is built from 16 residues. CDR1 is SQVTM and CDR2 is ANQGSEA in the germline V gene. CDR3 protein: CSVEKGTGGRNTEAFF. The CDR3 bases are TGCAGCGTTGAAAAAGGGACAGGGGGAAGGAACACTGAAGCTTTCTTT.

This clonotype was counted at least ten times. V usage is TRBV29-1 and J usage is TRBJ1-3; no definite D call. V lost 0 bases and J 0 bases, leaving 6 bases between the germline ends. Germline CDR1 SQVTM, CDR2 ANQGSEA. This CDR3 spans 14 amino acids. The CDR3: CSVEDSDSGNTIYF. Written as DNA, the CDR3 is TGCAGCGTTGAAGACTCGGACTCTGGAAACACCATATATTTT.

In regard to this clonotype: An end of the junction differs from the germline gene, which may be a read error. This sequence joins TRBV7-7 and TRBJ2-3; a weak D match, TRBD2 (6 bases). The CDR3 has 15 amino acids. Per the germline V gene, CDR1 is SSHAT and CDR2 is FNYEAQ (reference sequence). The CDR3 DNA is TGTGCCGGCAGCCCGAAGGGAGGTTCCCATATGGGGCAGTATTTT. Translating it yields CAGSPKGGSHMGQYF. Full variable domain (remainder filled in from reference TRBV7-7 and TRBJ2-3): GAGVSQSPRYKVTKRGQDVTLRCDPISSHATLYWYQQALGQGPEFLTYFNYEAQPDKSGLPSDRFSAERPEGSISTLTIQRTEQRDSAMYRCAGSPKGGSHMGQYFGPGTRLTVL.

At least ten counts were recorded for this clonotype. This chain links TRBV12-3 or TRBV12-4 with TRBJ1-4; D may be TRBD1 (5 bases). Deletions cut 6 bases from V and 8 bases from J, with 10 bases between. This CDR3 is 12 amino acids long. The CDR3 coding sequence is TGTGCCAGCAGCGCGAAGGGGGAAAAACTGTTTTTT. It is translated as CASSAKGEKLFF.

The J gene is TRBJ2-1, the V gene TRBV11-2; the D call may be TRBD1 or TRBD2 (5 bases each). The length of the CDR3 is 14 residues. Trimming cost V 0 bases and J 5 bases, with 8 bases left between them. From germline, CDR1 is SGHAT and CDR2 FQNNGV. As DNA, the CDR3 is TGTGCCAGCAGCTTAGATGGGACGAACAATGAGCAGTTCTTC. The encoded protein is CASSLDGTNNEQFF.

The table lists this clonotype with a few counts. The chain has TRBV28 and TRBJ2-1; possible D gene TRBD1, 6 bases. Trimming left V 6 bases short and J 0 bases short, with 15 bases between. Looked up from germline, CDR1 is MDHEN and CDR2 is SYDVKM. This CDR3 region has 16 residues. The CDR3 nucleotides are TGTGCCAGCAGAACTCCGGGACACTACTCCTACAATGAGCAGTTCTTC. It codes for CASRTPGHYSYNEQFF.

This clonotype came up many times. The chain uses TRBV6-2 or TRBV6-3 and TRBJ1-5; 9 bases align to TRBD1. CDR1 is MNHEY and CDR2 is SVGEGT in the germline V gene. V was pared by 6 bases and J by 6 bases, with 6 bases of the junction left unmatched. This CDR3 is 14 amino acids long. The CDR3 DNA sequence: TGTGCCAGCAGGACAGGGGGAAGTAGTCAGCCCCAGCATTTT. It is translated as CASRTGGSSQPQHF.

This clonotype was seen many times. The chain uses TRBV11-2 and TRBJ1-1; D ambiguous. CDR1 SGHAT and CDR2 FQNNGV come from the germline V gene. The CDR3 runs 17 residues. The V end was cut by 3 bases, the J end by 1 base, with 18 bases between. CDR3 protein: CASSFYTPREENTEAFF. The DNA of the CDR3 is TGTGCCAGCAGCTTCTACACGCCCCGAGAGGAGAACACTGAAGCTTTCTTT.

The chain couples TRBV11-3 to TRBJ2-1; TRBD2 agrees at 8 bases. Germline CDR1 and CDR2: SGHNT and YENEEA. V shed 1 base and J 10 bases; nucleotides not matched to a gene: 12. CDR3 length: 16 residues. CDR3 protein: CASSLVGGLARGEQFF. The DNA for the CDR3 is TGTGCCAGCAGCTTAGTCGGAGGACTAGCCAGGGGAGAGCAGTTCTTC.

This clonotype has a handful of counts. The CDR3 sequence is CASSLAFEQFF. The CDR3 bases are TGCGCCAGCAGCTTGGCGTTTGAGCAGTTCTTC. The chain joins TRBV5-1 to TRBJ2-1, with unresolved D. Germline V gives CDR1 SGHRS, CDR2 YFSETQ. The ends were cut back, 0 bases at V and 9 bases at J, with 4 bases in the middle. The CDR3 is 11 residues long.

This clonotype appeared many times. The chain is built from TRBV25-1 and TRBJ1-5; D unclear. The V end lost 4 bases, the J end lost 1 base, and 8 bases lay between the germline ends. Germline V gives CDR1 MGHDK, CDR2 SYGVNS. The CDR3 is made up of 14 amino acids. The CDR3 is CASSARQSNQPQHF. DNA for the CDR3: TGTGCCAGCAGTGCAAGGCAGAGCAATCAGCCCCAGCATTTT. Looking up the rest from reference TRBV25-1 and TRBJ1-5 gives the full variable domain: EADIYQTPRYLVIGTGKKITLECSQTMGHDKMYWYQQDPGMELHLIHYSYGVNSTEKGDLSSESTVSRIRTEHFPLTLESARPSHTSQYLCASSARQSNQPQHFGDGTRLSIL.

The table lists this clonotype with many counts. CDR3 sequence reads: CATRMGGVNTEAFF. Written as DNA, the CDR3 is TGTGCCACCAGGATGGGAGGCGTTAACACTGAAGCTTTCTTT. The chain uses TRBV24-1 and TRBJ1-1; D remains ambiguous. The CDR3 totals 14 residues. Germline loops: CDR1 KGHDR, CDR2 SFDVKD. The V and J ends lost 7 bases and 2 bases respectively, with 13 bases between them.

This clonotype appeared many times. This rearrangement joins TRBV11-2 to TRBJ2-5; possible D gene TRBD1, 6 bases. Germline CDR1 and CDR2: SGHAT and FQNNGV. The CDR3 totals 16 residues. The V end lost 5 bases, the J end lost 5 bases, and 21 bases lay between the germline ends. Written as DNA, the CDR3 is TGTGCCAGCAGCCCTGGCAGGGGCTCAGTCGGGGAGACCCAGTACTTC. Its translation: CASSPGRGSVGETQYF.

In this sample, this clonotype turned up a few times. This chain uses TRBV5-6 with TRBJ2-1, with D perhaps matching TRBD1 (5 bases). Germline CDR1 SGHDT, CDR2 YYEEEE. This CDR3 has 13 amino acids. V dropped 6 bases and J dropped 14 bases, with 21 bases sitting between them. Written as DNA, the CDR3 is TGTGCCAGCAACCCAACTCAGGCAGGGAAGGAGTTCTTC. It is translated as CASNPTQAGKEFF. Filled out from reference TRBV5-6 and TRBJ2-1, the complete variable domain reads DAGVTQSPTHLIKTRGQQVTLRCSPKSGHDTVSWYQQALGQGPQFIFQYYEEEERQRGNFPDRFSGHQFPNYSSELNVNALLLGDSALYLCASNPTQAGKEFFGPGTRLTVL.

This clonotype was picked up many times. V and J are TRBV7-3 and TRBJ1-2; 7 bases fit TRBD1. The CDR3 consists of 14 residues. V shed 5 bases, J shed 3 bases, and the junction held 6 bases outside the gene matches. Germline lookup yields CDR1 SGHTA and CDR2 FQGTGA. CDR3 amino acids: CASSATGTDYGYTF. The CDR3 nucleotides are TGTGCCAGCAGCGCCACCGGGACAGACTATGGCTACACCTTC.

V and J are TRBV10-3 and TRBJ2-7, with unresolved D. There are 14 residues in the CDR3. Per the germline V gene, CDR1 is ENHRY and CDR2 is SYGVKD. Trimming took off 2 bases at V and 7 bases at J, with 15 bases between the two ends. For the CDR3, the DNA is TGTGCCATCAGTGAGACAGCCACGCTTGGAGAGCAGTACTTC. This sequence encodes CAISETATLGEQYF.

This clonotype was detected ten times or more. The rearrangement uses TRBV5-1 and TRBJ2-1; TRBD2 matches at 7 bases. This CDR3 has 15 amino acids. Per germline, CDR1 SGHRS and CDR2 YFSETQ. Trimming took 4 bases from V and 2 from J; bases not matched to a gene: 6. As DNA, the CDR3 is TGCGCCAGCAGCCCGACTAGCCCTCCCTACAATGAGCAGTTCTTC. It encodes CASSPTSPPYNEQFF.

This chain connects TRBV29-1 to TRBJ1-1; D remains ambiguous. Germline-derived CDR1 and CDR2 are SQVTM and ANQGSEA. Deletions cut 3 bases from V and 0 bases from J, with 2 bases between. This CDR3 has 11 amino acids. In DNA form, the CDR3 reads TGCAGCGTTGATGTGAACACTGAAGCTTTCTTT. This gives the protein CSVDVNTEAFF.

This clonotype has at least ten counts. This chain connects TRBV24-1 to TRBJ2-1; TRBD2 agrees at 14 bases. V trimming: 10 bases; J trimming: 2 bases; junction bases outside the gene matches: 6. This CDR3 spans 16 amino acids. Per germline, CDR1 KGHDR and CDR2 SFDVKD. For the CDR3, the DNA is TGTGCCACTGCGACTAGCGGGAGGGCTCCCTACAATGAGCAGTTCTTC. Protein product: CATATSGRAPYNEQFF.

CDR3 nucleotide sequence: TGTGCCAGCAGCCCCTATCCAGGGGCTAATGAGCAGTTCTTC. Its protein product is CASSPYPGANEQFF. The rearrangement joins TRBV14 to TRBJ2-1; D is possibly TRBD1 (6 bases). CDR1 and CDR2 from the germline V gene are SGHDN and FVKESK. Trimming left V 4 bases short and J 7 bases short, with 14 bases between. This CDR3 has 14 amino acids.

A single count supports this clonotype. V gene TRBV2 combines with J gene TRBJ2-5; TRBD2 is a possible D gene (6 bases). This CDR3 region has 14 residues. Trimming cost V 5 bases and J 4 bases, with 14 bases left between them. The V gene's germline CDR1 is SNHLY and CDR2 FYNNEI. Written as DNA, the CDR3 is TGTGCCAGCAGTCGACTAGTGAAAGGAGAGACCCAGTACTTC. It codes for CASSRLVKGETQYF. Variable domain in full (rest from reference TRBV2 and TRBJ2-5): EPEVTQTPSHQVTQMGQEVILRCVPISNHLYFYWYRQILGQKVEFLVSFYNNEISEKSEIFDDQFSVERPDGSNFTLKIRSTKLEDSAMYFCASSRLVKGETQYFGPGTRLLVL.

This clonotype was detected ten times or more. The chain links TRBV5-5 to TRBJ2-1, with D perhaps being TRBD1 or TRBD2 (5 bases each). Germline assignment: CDR1 SGHKS and CDR2 YYEKEE (reference sequence). This CDR3 is built from 13 residues. Trimming removed 4 bases from V and 9 bases from J, with 14 bases in between. As DNA, the CDR3 is TGTGCCAGCAGCCCGGGGCTTCAAATTGAGCAGTTCTTC. Translated, it gives CASSPGLQIEQFF.

This clonotype has at least ten counts. The rearrangement joins TRBV7-8 to TRBJ1-1; weak D call: TRBD1 (6 bases). V lost 6 bases and J lost 3, with 23 bases in between. The CDR3 loop spans 17 amino acids. Germline CDR1 is SGHVS and CDR2 is FQNEAQ. This chain's CDR3 is CASRPARGLTGYTEAFF. The CDR3 region has the DNA TGTGCCAGCAGACCCGCCAGGGGACTAACGGGGTACACTGAAGCTTTCTTT.

V usage is TRBV6-2 or TRBV6-3 and J usage is TRBJ2-1, with no clear D. This CDR3 region has 12 residues. Germline values: CDR1 MNHEY, CDR2 SVGEGT. V gave up 6 bases and J gave up 8 bases, with 11 bases separating them. The CDR3: CASSKYPDEQFF. CDR3 nucleotide sequence: TGTGCCAGCAGCAAGTATCCTGATGAGCAGTTCTTC.

This clonotype was seen a few times. The CDR3: CASSRLQGRSEQFF. In nucleotides, the CDR3 is TGTGCCAGCAGTCGACTACAGGGGAGGAGTGAGCAGTTCTTC. The rearrangement joins TRBV28 to TRBJ2-1; a possible D gene is TRBD1 (7 bases). V gave up 5 bases and J gave up 9 bases, with 17 bases separating them. The germline V gene encodes CDR1 MDHEN and CDR2 SYDVKM. CDR3 size: 14 residues.

The chain has TRBV29-1 and TRBJ2-1, with 9 nucleotides matching TRBD2. Germline-derived CDR1 and CDR2 are SQVTM and ANQGSEA. With V trimmed by 4 bases and J by 0 bases, 13 bases remained unmatched. CDR3 length equals 18 residues. CDR3 sequence: CSVAPSGNPLSSYNEQFF. CDR3 coding DNA: TGCAGCGTTGCGCCTAGCGGGAACCCCCTTAGCTCCTACAATGAGCAGTTCTTC.

The CDR3 region is CASSSTGHYGYTF. Written as DNA, the CDR3 is TGTGCCAGCAGCTCCACAGGGCACTATGGCTACACCTTC. This chain uses TRBV11-2 with TRBJ1-2; a weak D match, TRBD1 (6 bases). Trimming stripped 4 bases from V and 3 bases from J, with 9 bases between. Germline V gene lookup returns CDR1 SGHAT and CDR2 FQNNGV. CDR3 length: 13 amino acids.

This clonotype was counted at least ten times. This chain uses TRBV24-1 with TRBJ1-1, with 8 bases lining up with TRBD1. V lost 7 bases and J lost 11; bases outside the gene matches: 17. The CDR3 loop spans 15 amino acids. The germline gives CDR1 KGHDR, CDR2 SFDVKD. CDR3 nucleotides: TGTGCCACCAGAAGTGGACAGGGAACTCCCCGGCGGGCTTTCTTT. It specifies CATRSGQGTPRRAFF.

This rearrangement joins TRBV28 to TRBJ2-1, with D unclear. CDR1 MDHEN and CDR2 SYDVKM come from the germline V gene. The CDR3 covers 16 residues. Trimming shortened V by 5 bases and J by 2 bases, and 16 bases separated the two germline ends. DNA for the CDR3: TGTGCCAGCAGTGTGTCAACCGGAGATCCCTACAATGAGCAGTTCTTC. This gives the protein CASSVSTGDPYNEQFF.